Given below is one TCR beta chain in context. Its antigen is not known. One end of the junction does not line up with germline, which may come from a read error. The record originates from a study of long-term antiretroviral therapy in people with HIV. Study results and limitations: Repertoires from HIV showed CDR3 length ranges narrower than those of controls. Clones showing expansion before ART dominated the repertoire at all time points. Although diversity increased after ART, it remained lower than in transplant donor controls. ART adherence, viral resistance and therapy changes were undocumented.

Germline values: CDR1 SNHLY, CDR2 FYNNEI. The CDR3 length is 11 residues. It was version v3.0 of the immunoSEQ assay that was run at survey level. Profiled with immunoSEQ multiplex PCR; TCRdb holds only in-frame clones, not every one. The sample has 16,000 or so clones, approximately 96% seen once; the top ten hold 1.1% to 1.5%. This material consisted of unsorted PBMCs, taken approximately 11 years after starting antiretroviral therapy. V and J are TRBV2 and TRBJ1-2; D unclear. The clonotype originates from a man aged 30 to 45 with HIV. The CDR3 DNA sequence: TGTGCCAGCAGGGAAGGGTACGGCTACACCTTC. This gives the protein CASREGYGYTF. The variable domain in full, completed from reference TRBV2 and TRBJ1-2, reads EPEVTQTPSHQVTQMGQEVILRCVPISNHLYFYWYRQILGQKVEFLVSFYNNEISEKSEIFDDQFSVERPDGSNFTLKIRSTKLEDSAMYFCASREGYGYTFGSGTRLTVV.